These T cell receptor beta chains were read from a single sample in a study of PD-1 blockade in classical Hodgkin lymphoma. Only in-frame clones appear in the TCRdb table, and some are missing; sequencing was by immunoSEQ multiplex PCR. The sample carries approximately 59,000 clones, 80% to 95% recorded once. Sample: peripheral blood mononuclear cells (PBMCs), taken before the second cycle of nivolumab. The receptors shown here come from a human donor with classical Hodgkin lymphoma. Both conserved end residues are part of each CDR3. A D gene is named only where the DNA matches it firmly. Some rows have no size entry. The others give once, few or many, or a class for an expanded clone.

v_gene: TRBV27
abundance: -
d_gene: TRBD2
j_gene: TRBJ2-1
CDR3aa: CASSPLAGGHNEQFF
CDR3nt: TGTGCCAGCAGTCCTCTAGCGGGGGGCCACAATGAGCAGTTCTTC

v_gene: TRBV29-1
abundance: -
d_gene: TRBD1
j_gene: TRBJ1-1
CDR3aa: CSVFTGGVGTEAFF
CDR3nt: TGCAGCGTTTTCACAGGGGGCGTGGGGACTGAAGCTTTCTTT

v_gene: TRBV9
abundance: once
d_gene: TRBD1
j_gene: TRBJ1-2
CDR3aa: CASSVGQGPRANYGYTF
CDR3nt: TGTGCCAGCAGCGTAGGACAGGGACCCCGAGCTAACTATGGCTACACCTTC

v_gene: TRBV28
abundance: -
d_gene: -
j_gene: TRBJ1-5
CDR3aa: CASSTRPGFNQPQHF
CDR3nt: TGTGCCAGCAGTACCCGCCCGGGGTTCAATCAGCCCCAGCATTTT

v_gene: TRBV6-1
abundance: -
d_gene: TRBD2
j_gene: TRBJ2-5
CDR3aa: CASSEVHSGGAGETQYF
CDR3nt: TGTGCCAGCAGTGAGGTCCATAGCGGGGGGGCAGGAGAGACCCAGTACTTC

v_gene: TRBV7-9
abundance: -
d_gene: -
j_gene: TRBJ1-1
CDR3aa: CASSLREGPTRNTEAFF
CDR3nt: TGTGCCAGCAGCTTAAGAGAGGGGCCGACCAGGAACACTGAAGCTTTCTTT

v_gene: TRBV6-6
abundance: -
d_gene: TRBD1
j_gene: TRBJ2-7
CDR3aa: CASSTGALSSYEQYF
CDR3nt: TGTGCCAGCAGTACAGGGGCCCTATCCTCCTACGAGCAGTACTTC

v_gene: TRBV7-9
abundance: -
d_gene: TRBD2
j_gene: TRBJ2-3
CDR3aa: CASSLGVAGGTDTQYF
CDR3nt: TGTGCCAGCAGCTTAGGAGTAGCGGGGGGGACAGATACGCAGTATTTT

v_gene: TRBV29-1
abundance: -
d_gene: TRBD1
j_gene: TRBJ1-2
CDR3aa: CSVEGLRDRVNYGYTF
CDR3nt: TGCAGCGTTGAGGGACTCCGGGACAGGGTTAACTATGGCTACACCTTC

v_gene: TRBV28
abundance: once
d_gene: -
j_gene: TRBJ2-7
CDR3aa: CASSLLLGAYEQYF
CDR3nt: TGTGCCAGCAGTTTATTGCTGGGGGCCTACGAGCAGTACTTC

v_gene: TRBV4-3
abundance: -
d_gene: TRBD2
j_gene: TRBJ2-1
CDR3aa: CASSQDPPTSDPNNEQFF
CDR3nt: TGCGCCAGCAGCCAAGATCCCCCGACTAGCGACCCTAACAATGAGCAGTTCTTC

v_gene: TRBV11-2
abundance: -
d_gene: TRBD1
j_gene: TRBJ2-3
CDR3aa: CASSLDRTGADTQYF
CDR3nt: TGTGCCAGCAGCTTAGACAGGACAGGGGCAGATACGCAGTATTTT

v_gene: TRBV15
abundance: -
d_gene: -
j_gene: TRBJ2-5
CDR3aa: CATSTAGQTIEGTQYF
CDR3nt: TGTGCCACCAGCACCGCGGGACAAACCATCGAGGGGACCCAGTACTTC

v_gene: TRBV7-9
abundance: -
d_gene: -
j_gene: TRBJ2-7
CDR3aa: CASSLSRSENEQYF
CDR3nt: TGTGCCAGCAGCTTAAGTCGCAGTGAAAACGAGCAGTACTTC

v_gene: TRBV5-6
abundance: -
d_gene: TRBD2
j_gene: TRBJ2-3
CDR3aa: CASSSGTSGTDTQYF
CDR3nt: TGTGCCAGCAGCTCCGGGACTAGCGGCACAGATACGCAGTATTTT

v_gene: TRBV28
abundance: -
d_gene: -
j_gene: TRBJ1-2
CDR3aa: CASSLFGGDYGYTF
CDR3nt: TGTGCCAGCAGTTTATTCGGGGGTGACTATGGCTACACCTTC

v_gene: TRBV6-1
abundance: -
d_gene: -
j_gene: TRBJ2-7
CDR3aa: CASITQPIYEQYF
CDR3nt: TGTGCCAGCATAACACAGCCGATCTACGAGCAGTACTTC

v_gene: TRBV7-2
abundance: -
d_gene: -
j_gene: TRBJ2-7
CDR3aa: CASSRYYEQYF
CDR3nt: TGTGCCAGCAGCCGATACTACGAGCAGTACTTC

v_gene: TRBV19
abundance: -
d_gene: TRBD1
j_gene: TRBJ1-5
CDR3aa: CASRDRGIRDQPQHF
CDR3nt: TGTGCCAGTAGGGACAGGGGGATAAGAGATCAGCCCCAGCATTTT

v_gene: TRBV27
abundance: -
d_gene: TRBD1
j_gene: TRBJ1-2
CDR3aa: CASSFRDRGIGGYTF
CDR3nt: TGTGCCAGCAGTTTTCGGGACAGGGGAATAGGTGGCTACACCTTC

v_gene: TRBV27
abundance: -
d_gene: TRBD2
j_gene: TRBJ2-3
CDR3aa: CASSSLPGLAGVTDTQYF
CDR3nt: TGTGCCAGCAGTTCCCTGCCTGGACTAGCGGGGGTGACAGATACGCAGTATTTT

v_gene: TRBV5-4
abundance: -
d_gene: TRBD1
j_gene: TRBJ1-1
CDR3aa: CASSPGTAVNTEAFF
CDR3nt: TGTGCCAGCAGCCCGGGGACAGCAGTGAACACTGAAGCTTTCTTT

v_gene: TRBV27
abundance: -
d_gene: -
j_gene: TRBJ1-2
CDR3aa: CASSLWVGSTEPNYGYTF
CDR3nt: TGTGCCAGCAGTTTATGGGTCGGCAGCACCGAGCCAAACTATGGCTACACCTTC

v_gene: TRBV30
abundance: -
d_gene: -
j_gene: TRBJ2-7
CDR3aa: CAWSFGSFYEQYF
CDR3nt: TGTGCCTGGAGTTTTGGCTCCTTCTACGAGCAGTACTTC

v_gene: TRBV6-1
abundance: once
d_gene: TRBD2
j_gene: TRBJ2-7
CDR3aa: CASSILAGVRGGYF
CDR3nt: TGTGCCAGCAGTATATTAGCGGGAGTTCGCGGGGGGTACTTC

v_gene: TRBV12-1
abundance: -
d_gene: -
j_gene: TRBJ2-5
CDR3aa: CASSFTQSTSGQETQYF
CDR3nt: TGTGCCAGCAGCTTTACCCAATCGACTAGCGGACAAGAGACCCAGTACTTC

v_gene: TRBV30
abundance: -
d_gene: -
j_gene: TRBJ2-7
CDR3aa: CAWSVAFSSRVVYEQYF
CDR3nt: TGTGCCTGGAGTGTAGCGTTTAGCAGTCGGGTGGTGTACGAGCAGTACTTC

v_gene: TRBV28
abundance: -
d_gene: -
j_gene: TRBJ1-2
CDR3aa: CASRPDGPSGYTF
CDR3nt: TGTGCCAGCAGGCCAGACGGCCCGAGCGGCTACACCTTC

v_gene: TRBV28
abundance: -
d_gene: -
j_gene: TRBJ1-2
CDR3aa: CASSPPGLPPYGYTF
CDR3nt: TGTGCCAGCAGTCCACCGGGACTGCCACCCTATGGCTACACCTTC

v_gene: TRBV7-3
abundance: -
d_gene: -
j_gene: TRBJ2-5
CDR3aa: CASSAQGGETQYF
CDR3nt: TGTGCCAGCAGCGCACAGGGAGGAGAGACCCAGTACTTC

v_gene: TRBV4-3
abundance: -
d_gene: TRBD2
j_gene: TRBJ2-3
CDR3aa: CASSQYRETSGSMGTDTQYF
CDR3nt: TGCGCCAGCAGCCAATACAGGGAGACTAGCGGGAGTATGGGGACAGATACGCAGTATTTT

v_gene: TRBV7-9
abundance: -
d_gene: -
j_gene: TRBJ2-3
CDR3aa: CASSLVPLTYTDTQYF
CDR3nt: TGTGCCAGCAGCTTAGTACCGTTAACATACACAGATACGCAGTATTTT

v_gene: TRBV19
abundance: once
d_gene: -
j_gene: TRBJ1-5
CDR3aa: CASSQIGGSHQPQHF
CDR3nt: TGTGCCAGTAGTCAGATAGGGGGTTCCCATCAGCCCCAGCATTTT

v_gene: TRBV19
abundance: -
d_gene: -
j_gene: TRBJ1-1
CDR3aa: CASSIGGSNTEAFF
CDR3nt: TGTGCCAGTAGTATCGGGGGCTCGAACACTGAAGCTTTCTTT

v_gene: TRBV29-1
abundance: -
d_gene: -
j_gene: TRBJ2-7
CDR3aa: CSVGEYEQYF
CDR3nt: TGCAGCGTTGGGGAGTACGAGCAGTACTTC

v_gene: TRBV7-6
abundance: -
d_gene: -
j_gene: TRBJ2-7
CDR3aa: CASSPGRLSYEQYF
CDR3nt: TGTGCCAGCAGCCCCGGGAGATTATCCTACGAGCAGTACTTC